This T cell receptor beta chain emerged from a study of blood T cell repertoires in COVID-19. Original processing notes: Amplification of reference gene primers provided the estimated nucleated cell counts. Generated by immunoSEQ multiplex PCR, the TCRdb table keeps only in-frame clones and is missing some. Clone size and V and J calls were adopted from that table, with D and trimming inferred from the DNA. The data contain some 200,000 clones, 80% to 90% of them singletons. The cohort comprised adults aged roughly 18 to 95 years residing in around 25 US areas. The TCR was taken from a young woman in a cohort exposed to, infected with or recovered from COVID-19 (not recorded which). The specimen was PBMCs or T cells enriched from blood (not recorded which).

CDR3 DNA: TGTGCCAGCAGCCAAATGATTGGGCTCGGGACCTACGAGCAGTACTTC. This gives the protein CASSQMIGLGTYEQYF. The J gene is TRBJ2-7, the V gene TRBV4-2; perhaps TRBD2 as D (5 bases). This CDR3 contains 16 residues. Germline V gene lookup returns CDR1 LGHNA and CDR2 YNFKEQ. With 2 bases removed from V and 2 bases from J, the gap between germline ends came to 16 bases.